These T cell receptor beta chains were read from a single sample in a study of shared clonotypes between healthy human individuals. Assay used: immunoSEQ multiplex PCR; TCRdb lists only in-frame clones, some missing. The sample holds more than 80,000 clones, around two thirds seen once. Material: memory CD8+ T cells sorted from blood. The receptors shown here come from a man younger than 40 in good health. The CDR3 runs from the conserved cysteine through the conserved F or W. The order of the fields is clone size, V gene, J gene, D gene, CDR3 protein, CDR3 DNA. The D gene is left open where the match is weak. Clone size is stated in some rows and not others, as once, few, many or a class when expanded.

clone_size: once
v_call: TRBV5-5
j_call: TRBJ2-7
d_call: TRBD1
cdr3_aa: CASSSPGTGDYEQYF
cdr3_nt: TGTGCCAGCAGCTCCCCCGGGACAGGGGACTACGAGCAGTACTTC

clone_size: NA
v_call: TRBV5-1
j_call: TRBJ2-7
d_call: NA
cdr3_aa: CASSGLANYEQYF
cdr3_nt: TGCGCCAGCAGTGGCCTAGCGAACTACGAGCAGTACTTC

clone_size: many
v_call: TRBV11-2
j_call: TRBJ2-7
d_call: NA
cdr3_aa: CASSLMAGSSYEQYF
cdr3_nt: TGTGCCAGCAGCTTAATGGCAGGGAGCTCCTACGAGCAGTACTTC

clone_size: few
v_call: TRBV2
j_call: TRBJ1-1
d_call: NA
cdr3_aa: CASSEVGRQNTEAFF
cdr3_nt: TGTGCCAGCAGTGAAGTGGGGCGACAGAACACTGAAGCTTTCTTT

clone_size: NA
v_call: TRBV28
j_call: TRBJ1-5
d_call: NA
cdr3_aa: CASRWGNSNQPQHF
cdr3_nt: TGTGCCAGCAGATGGGGGAATAGCAATCAGCCCCAGCATTTT

clone_size: many
v_call: TRBV6-1
j_call: TRBJ2-7
d_call: NA
cdr3_aa: CASSELTGSSYEQYF
cdr3_nt: TGTGCCAGCAGTGAATTAACAGGGAGCTCCTACGAGCAGTACTTC

clone_size: few
v_call: TRBV18
j_call: TRBJ2-7
d_call: NA
cdr3_aa: CASSPITNEQYF
cdr3_nt: TGTGCCAGCTCACCTATAACAAACGAGCAGTACTTC

clone_size: NA
v_call: TRBV7-2
j_call: TRBJ2-1
d_call: NA
cdr3_aa: CASSRSWEIGMNEQFF
cdr3_nt: TGTGCCAGCAGCCGTTCCTGGGAGATCGGGATGAATGAGCAGTTCTTC

clone_size: few
v_call: TRBV7-8
j_call: TRBJ2-7
d_call: TRBD2
cdr3_aa: CASLRTSGSSTGDYEQYF
cdr3_nt: TGTGCCAGCCTAAGGACTAGCGGGAGTTCTACTGGAGACTACGAGCAGTACTTC

clone_size: NA
v_call: TRBV14
j_call: TRBJ2-1
d_call: TRBD1
cdr3_aa: CASSQDYWGQGANNEQFF
cdr3_nt: TGTGCCAGCAGCCAAGATTATTGGGGACAGGGGGCGAACAATGAGCAGTTCTTC

clone_size: once
v_call: TRBV6-6
j_call: TRBJ2-3
d_call: TRBD2
cdr3_aa: CATGGGISTDTQYF
cdr3_nt: TGTGCTACGGGGGGGGGCATTAGCACAGATACGCAGTATTTT

clone_size: NA
v_call: TRBV7-4
j_call: TRBJ2-5
d_call: TRBD1
cdr3_aa: CASDGRTGEETQYF
cdr3_nt: TGTGCCAGCGATGGCCGGACAGGGGAAGAGACCCAGTACTTC

clone_size: once
v_call: TRBV25-1
j_call: TRBJ2-1
d_call: TRBD2
cdr3_aa: CASSEYNLAGKNHEQFF
cdr3_nt: TGTGCCAGCAGTGAATATAACCTAGCGGGTAAGAACCATGAGCAGTTCTTC

clone_size: NA
v_call: TRBV7-9
j_call: TRBJ2-1
d_call: NA
cdr3_aa: CASSLVLDPHNEQFF
cdr3_nt: TGTGCCAGCAGCTTAGTACTAGATCCCCACAATGAGCAGTTCTTC

clone_size: few
v_call: TRBV28
j_call: TRBJ2-7
d_call: TRBD1
cdr3_aa: CASRPGQTYEQYF
cdr3_nt: TGTGCCAGCAGACCGGGACAGACCTACGAGCAGTACTTC

clone_size: NA
v_call: TRBV6-1
j_call: TRBJ2-7
d_call: NA
cdr3_aa: CASRERAAGEQYF
cdr3_nt: TGTGCCAGCAGGGAACGGGCCGCGGGAGAGCAGTACTTC

clone_size: NA
v_call: TRBV20-1
j_call: TRBJ1-5
d_call: NA
cdr3_aa: CSASLPGPQHF
cdr3_nt: TGCAGTGCTAGTCTTCCGGGGCCCCAGCATTTT

clone_size: once
v_call: TRBV6-5
j_call: TRBJ2-1
d_call: NA
cdr3_aa: CASSRVWGNEQFF
cdr3_nt: TGTGCCAGCAGTAGGGTCTGGGGCAATGAGCAGTTCTTC

clone_size: NA
v_call: TRBV27
j_call: TRBJ2-2
d_call: TRBD1
cdr3_aa: CASSPLSAPGQGNTGELFF
cdr3_nt: TGTGCCAGCAGCCCACTCTCTGCGCCCGGACAGGGGAACACCGGGGAGCTGTTTTTT

clone_size: few
v_call: TRBV28
j_call: TRBJ2-2
d_call: TRBD1
cdr3_aa: CASSSTFRTGHLPGELFF
cdr3_nt: TGTGCCAGCAGTAGCACCTTCCGGACAGGGCATCTTCCCGGGGAGCTGTTTTTT

clone_size: few
v_call: TRBV7-8
j_call: TRBJ2-1
d_call: NA
cdr3_aa: CASSLIPEEHFF
cdr3_nt: TGTGCCAGCAGCTTGATCCCAGAAGAGCATTTCTTC

clone_size: NA
v_call: TRBV5-1
j_call: TRBJ2-5
d_call: TRBD2
cdr3_aa: CATGYGLAGVYQETQYF
cdr3_nt: TGCGCCACCGGCTACGGACTAGCGGGCGTGTACCAAGAGACCCAGTACTTC

clone_size: NA
v_call: TRBV27
j_call: TRBJ2-7
d_call: TRBD1
cdr3_aa: CASSLQSGTGETYEQYF
cdr3_nt: TGTGCCAGCAGTCTCCAAAGCGGGACAGGGGAAACCTACGAGCAGTACTTC

clone_size: NA
v_call: TRBV30
j_call: TRBJ2-7
d_call: TRBD1
cdr3_aa: CAWSQGQGYEQYF
cdr3_nt: TGTGCCTGGAGCCAGGGACAGGGGTACGAGCAGTACTTC

clone_size: NA
v_call: TRBV28
j_call: TRBJ1-3
d_call: NA
cdr3_aa: CAGSGTTGNTIYF
cdr3_nt: TGTGCCGGATCCGGGACAACTGGAAACACCATATATTTT